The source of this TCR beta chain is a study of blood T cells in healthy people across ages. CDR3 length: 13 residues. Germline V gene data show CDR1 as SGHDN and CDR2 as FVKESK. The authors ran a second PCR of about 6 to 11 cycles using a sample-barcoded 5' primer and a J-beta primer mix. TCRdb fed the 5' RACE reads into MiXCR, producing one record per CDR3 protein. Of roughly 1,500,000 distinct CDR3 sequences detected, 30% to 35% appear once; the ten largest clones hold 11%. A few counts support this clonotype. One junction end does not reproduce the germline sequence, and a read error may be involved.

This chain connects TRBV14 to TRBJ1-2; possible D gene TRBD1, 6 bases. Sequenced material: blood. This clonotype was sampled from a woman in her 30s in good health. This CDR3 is CTSSPTGTGGYTF. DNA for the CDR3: TGTACCAGCAGCCCTACAGGGACTGGCGGCTACACCTTC. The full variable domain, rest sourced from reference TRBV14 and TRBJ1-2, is EAGVTQFPSHSVIEKGQTVTLRCDPISGHDNLYWYRRVMGKEIKFLLHFVKESKQDESGMPNNRFLAERTGGTYSTLKVQPAELEDSGVYFCTSSPTGTGGYTFGSGTRLTVV.